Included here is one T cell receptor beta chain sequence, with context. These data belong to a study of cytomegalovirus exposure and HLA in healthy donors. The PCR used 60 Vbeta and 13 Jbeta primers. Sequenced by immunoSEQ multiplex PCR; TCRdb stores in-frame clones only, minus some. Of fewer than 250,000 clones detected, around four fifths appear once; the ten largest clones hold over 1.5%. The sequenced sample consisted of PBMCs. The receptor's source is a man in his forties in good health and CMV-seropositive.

The CDR3 is CSVSTAFTQETQYF. The CDR3 DNA follows: TGCAGCGTTTCAACCGCATTTACACAAGAGACCCAGTACTTC. The chain carries TRBV29-1 and TRBJ2-5; the D is unclear. The CDR3 contains 14 residues. V gave up 5 bases and J gave up 2 bases, with 15 bases separating them. The germline CDR1 and CDR2 sequences are SQVTM and ANQGSEA.